Below are 17 T cell receptor beta chains sequenced from a single sample in a study of T cells in women clearing cervical HPV infection. Produced via immunoSEQ multiplex PCR; TCRdb's table is partial and in-frame only. Here the sample table reports tens of thousands of clones. The specimen sequenced was blood buffy coat. The receptors originated from a woman aged 18 to 75 with a cervical HPV16 infection that either progressed to CIN3+ or cleared (not recorded which).

Of note for this clone: Read data end 3 residues before the CDR3 end; the end is taken from the germline J gene. V usage is TRBV6-1 and J usage is TRBJ1-2; D is unresolved. V lost 2 bases, J lost 5 bases, and 9 bases lay in between. This CDR3 has 13 amino acids. The germline CDR1 and CDR2 sequences are MNHNS and SASEGT. The CDR3 is CASSEWAGYGYTF. The sequenced CDR3 bases are TGTGCCAGCAGTGAATGGGCAGGTTATGGC.

About this clone: The CDR3 end is not reached by the read, which stops 3 residues before it; the germline J gene fills it in. This chain uses TRBV7-3 with TRBJ2-5, with TRBD1 as a possible D gene (6 bases). V lost 4 bases and J lost 5, with 11 bases in between. CDR1 is SGHTA and CDR2 is FQGTGA in the germline V gene. The CDR3 runs 13 residues. The chain's CDR3 is CASSSGQRETQYF. Incomplete CDR3 DNA: TGTGCCAGCAGCTCAGGACAGCGGGAGACC. The entire variable domain, with the rest obtained from reference TRBV7-3 and TRBJ2-5, is as follows: GAGVSQTPSNKVTEKGKYVELRCDPISGHTALYWYRQSLGQGPEFLIYFQGTGAADDSGLPNDRFFAVRPEGSVSTLKIQRTERGDSAVYLCASSSGQRETQYFGPGTRLLVL.

In the case of this clone: The read stops 3 residues short of the end of the CDR3; the missing end is completed from the germline J gene. The chain recombines TRBV7-9 with TRBJ1-1; TRBD1 might be the D (5 bases). The germline gives CDR1 SEHNR, CDR2 FQNEAQ (reference sequence). The CDR3 runs 12 residues. The V end lost 8 bases, the J end lost 5 bases, and 12 bases lay between the germline ends. Incomplete CDR3 DNA: TGTGCCAGCCAGGGCCGTGGGACTGAA. The encoded protein is CASQGRGTE. The entire CDR3 protein reads CASQGRGTEAFF.

A note on this clone: The sequenced fragment ends 3 residues before the CDR3 boundary, so the rest is inferred from the germline J gene. The rearrangement links TRBV10-3 to TRBJ2-2; 10 positions match TRBD1. The CDR3 is 14 amino acids. With 11 bases clipped from V and 5 bases from J, the junction kept 8 bases outside the gene matches. Per germline, CDR1 ENHRY and CDR2 SYGVKD. CDR3 region: CAVTGQGKTGELFF. CDR3 bases read: TGTGCCGTTACGGGACAGGGGAAAACCGGGGAG.

Concerning this clone: With the read ending 3 residues before the CDR3 end, the germline J gene is used to fill in that end. The J gene is TRBJ1-5, the V gene TRBV2; the match to TRBD1 covers 8 bases. This CDR3 comprises 14 residues. From germline, CDR1 is SNHLY and CDR2 FYNNEI. The junction had 6 bases not matched to a gene; V was cut back by 6 bases and J by 5 bases. The CDR3 DNA, read in part, is TGTGCCAGCAGCCCTGGACAGGGATATCAGCCC. Its translation is CASSPGQGYQP. The full CDR3 is CASSPGQGYQPQHF.

Concerning this clone: The read ends 3 residues shy of where the CDR3 ends; the end is completed using the germline J gene. The J gene is TRBJ2-2, the V gene TRBV7-3; D is perhaps TRBD1 (6 bases). The CDR3 has 15 residues. Germline values: CDR1 SGHTA, CDR2 FQGTGA. V lost 5 bases and J 2 bases, leaving 12 bases between the germline ends. The CDR3 DNA, read in part, is TGTGCCAGCAGCAGGACAGTAACCAACACCGGGGAG. This sequence encodes CASSRTVTNTGE. The full CDR3 protein is CASSRTVTNTGELFF.

With respect to this clone: The read is 3 residues too short to cover the CDR3 end, so that end is filled in from the germline J gene. This chain uses TRBV28 with TRBJ1-2; possible D gene TRBD1, 6 bases. This CDR3 has 12 amino acids. Germline CDR1 reads MDHEN; CDR2 reads SYDVKM. Trimming left V 7 bases short and J 2 bases short, with 8 bases between. The CDR3 DNA, read in part, is TGTGCCAGCACAGGGGTAAACTATGGC. Its protein product is CASTGVNYG. In full, the CDR3 reads CASTGVNYGYTF.

As regards this clone: The missing CDR3 end, 3 residues past where the read stops, is filled in from the germline J gene. The gene calls are TRBV20-1 and TRBJ2-4; 9 positions match TRBD1. Germline lookup yields CDR1 DFQATT and CDR2 SNEGSKA (reference sequence). CDR3 length equals 13 residues. V lost 5 bases, J lost 5 bases, and 4 bases stayed unmatched. This CDR3 reads CSAWDRAQNIQYF. The sequenced part of the CDR3 DNA is TGCAGTGCTTGGGACAGGGCCCAAAACATT.

A remark on this clone: The CDR3 goes on 3 residues after the read ends, and that part is filled in from the germline J gene. J is TRBJ2-5 and V is TRBV11-2; D is perhaps TRBD1 (6 bases). This CDR3 region has 14 residues. Germline-derived CDR1 and CDR2 are SGHAT and FQNNGV. V lost 2 bases to trimming and J lost 4 bases, with 11 bases between them. CDR3 bases read: TGTGCCAGCAGCTTAACAGGGATGGGAGAGACC. Its translation is CASSLTGMGET. The entire CDR3 reads CASSLTGMGETQYF.

Comments on this clone: The read terminates 3 residues ahead of where the CDR3 ends, so the germline J gene completes it. The V and J genes are TRBV30 and TRBJ2-3, with D unclear. The length of the CDR3 is 13 residues. V lost 3 bases and J 1 base, leaving 8 bases between the germline ends. The germline V gene has CDR1 GTSNPN and CDR2 SVGIG (reference sequence). The chain's CDR3 is CAWRVVGTDTQYF. The CDR3 bases that were read are TGTGCCTGGAGGGTAGTGGGCACAGATACG.

This clone shows up as medium-sized by frequency. The CDR3 spells CASSLMGQGDGYGYTF. The covered CDR3 bases are TGCGCCAGCAGCTTGATGGGACAGGGCGACGGCTATGGC. The rearrangement links TRBV5-1 to TRBJ1-2; 9 nucleotides align to TRBD1. With the read ending 3 residues before the CDR3 end, the germline J gene is used to fill in that end. The CDR3 has 16 amino acids. Germline loops: CDR1 SGHRS, CDR2 YFSETQ. After removal of 1 base from V and 4 bases from J, the junction contained 8 bases not matched to a gene.

To note about this clone: The CDR3 goes on 3 residues after the read ends, and that part is filled in from the germline J gene. The chain employs TRBV5-5 and TRBJ1-5; 8 bases agree with TRBD1. The CDR3 length is 14 residues. Germline V gene sequence: CDR1 SGHKS, CDR2 YYEKEE (reference sequence). Germline trimming cut 2 bases from V and 7 bases from J; bases unmatched to any gene: 5. CDR3 protein: CASSLETGEQPQHF. Incomplete CDR3 DNA: TGTGCCAGCAGCTTAGAGACAGGGGAACAGCCC.

About this clone: Read sequence stops 3 residues before the CDR3 end, and the germline J gene provides the missing end. The chain has TRBV2 and TRBJ1-5; possibly TRBD1 for D (6 bases). The CDR3 is made up of 15 amino acids. Germline V gives CDR1 SNHLY, CDR2 FYNNEI. Trimming removed 7 bases at V and 6 bases at J, with 19 bases between. The DNA read from the CDR3 is TGTGCCAGCATGAAGGACAGCGCCCTCGGTCAGCCC. It encodes CASMKDSALGQP. The whole CDR3 reads CASMKDSALGQPQHF.

In regard to this clone: The read terminates 3 residues before the CDR3 end, so the remaining end is supplied by the germline J gene. This chain uses TRBV18 with TRBJ2-5; 13 nucleotides line up with TRBD2. The germline V gene encodes CDR1 KGHSH and CDR2 LQKENI. The CDR3 is 16 amino acids. V was pared by 6 bases and J by 2 bases, with 6 bases of the junction left unmatched. This CDR3 is CASSRGTSGVQETQYF. CDR3 bases read: TGTGCCAGCTCCCGCGGGACTAGCGGGGTACAAGAGACC.

With respect to this clone: The read is 3 residues too short to cover the CDR3 end, so that end is filled in from the germline J gene. This sequence joins TRBV7-3 and TRBJ2-1; perhaps TRBD2 as D (6 bases). Trimming removed 0 bases from V and 6 bases from J, with 9 bases in between. The CDR3 length is 14 residues. Germline loops: CDR1 SGHTA, CDR2 FQGTGA. CDR3 DNA (partial): TGTGCCAGCAGCTTAACACCTAGCGTCAATGAG. This encodes CASSLTPSVNE. From start to end, the CDR3 is CASSLTPSVNEQFF.

The CDR3 sequence: CASSFGLPYEQYF. The CDR3 bases that were read are TGCGCCAGCAGCTTTGGGCTCCCCTACGAG. The J gene is TRBJ2-7, the V gene TRBV5-1, with D uncertain. The CDR3 end falls 3 residues outside the read, so it is completed with the germline J gene. The CDR3 sequence is 13 residues long. Per germline, CDR1 SGHRS and CDR2 YFSETQ. Trimming pared 2 bases from V and 2 bases from J, leaving 8 bases between.

Remarks on this clone: The read terminates 3 residues before the CDR3 end, so the remaining end is supplied by the germline J gene. V and J are TRBV12-3 or TRBV12-4 and TRBJ2-7; TRBD2 might be the D (5 bases). Trimming shortened V by 2 bases and J by 6 bases, and 14 bases separated the two germline ends. The CDR3 runs 14 residues. The sequenced CDR3 bases are TGTGCCAGCAGTTTACCCCTAGCCTCTACCGAG. Protein: CASSLPLASTE. The whole CDR3 sequence reads CASSLPLASTEQYF.